The clone carrying this T cell receptor beta chain was picked up one time. This entry belongs to a study of blood T cell repertoires in COVID-19. Generated by immunoSEQ multiplex PCR, the TCRdb table keeps only in-frame clones and is missing some. The sample records more than 95,000 clones, about 91% being singletons. The CDR3 runs to 13 residues. The germline V and J ends were trimmed by 6 bases and 0 bases, with 11 bases remaining between them. Germline loops: CDR1 SQVTM, CDR2 ANQGSEA. This rearrangement joins TRBV29-1 to TRBJ1-2, with D unresolved. The sequenced material came from peripheral blood. The TCR sequence derives from a human donor in a cohort sampled during active COVID-19. This chain's CDR3 is CSVRYLANYGYTF. The CDR3 region has the DNA TGCAGCGTACGTTATTTAGCTAACTATGGCTACACCTTC.